The 13 T cell receptor beta chains presented below share a single source sample, sequenced in a study of T cell responses to AZD1222 COVID-19 vaccine. The repertoire was sequenced with immunoSEQ multiplex PCR; TCRdb's copy has only in-frame clones and lacks some. The sample records fewer than 70,000 clones, about 83% being singletons. This material consisted of peripheral blood, taken 28 days after the second AZD1222 dose. These receptors originate from an adult who received the AZD1222 COVID-19 vaccine.

The chain uses TRBV7-9 and TRBJ2-3, with TRBD2 as a possible D gene (6 bases). V was pared by 5 bases and J by 4 bases, with 22 bases between. The CDR3 has 17 residues. The germline V gene encodes CDR1 SEHNR and CDR2 FQNEAQ (reference sequence). CDR3 sequence: CASSRPLEGRSADTQYF. The CDR3 DNA reads TGTGCCAGCAGCCGGCCCCTGGAGGGACGGTCGGCAGATACGCAGTATTTT.

The chain carries TRBV7-9 and TRBJ2-2; no firm D call. There are 12 residues in the CDR3. Germline-derived CDR1 and CDR2 are SEHNR and FQNEAQ (reference sequence). The V end was cut by 7 bases, the J end by 8 bases, with 11 bases between. In DNA, the CDR3 is TGTGCCAGCACCTTGGATGTAGGGGAGCTGTTTTTT. It yields the protein CASTLDVGELFF.

This clone was seen a few times. This chain joins TRBV6-5 and TRBJ2-1; 7 bases are shared with TRBD2. The germline gives CDR1 MNHEY, CDR2 SVGAGI. CDR3 length: 15 residues. Losses at the gene ends were 0 bases for V and 10 bases for J; bases not matched to a gene: 9. The CDR3 loop reads CASSYSAPGGTEQFF. CDR3 DNA sequence: TGTGCCAGCAGTTACTCCGCCCCGGGGGGAACGGAGCAGTTCTTC.

The rearrangement joins TRBV25-1 to TRBJ1-6; 8 bases align to TRBD1. The V gene end was trimmed by 4 bases and the J gene end by 11 bases; junction bases not matched to a gene: 13. The germline V gene has CDR1 MGHDK and CDR2 SYGVNS. The CDR3 length is 16 residues. CDR3 protein: CASSGGGTGRKTPLHF. CDR3 in DNA: TGTGCCAGCAGTGGGGGGGGGACAGGACGGAAGACACCCCTCCACTTT.

The chain employs TRBV19 and TRBJ1-4, with D tentatively TRBD1 (6 bases). The CDR3 covers 14 residues. Trimming took off 5 bases at V and 8 bases at J, with 15 bases between the two ends. Per germline, CDR1 LNHDA and CDR2 SQIVND (reference sequence). CDR3 sequence (DNA): TGTGCCAGTAGTGAAGGGCAGGGGAACGAAAAACTGTTTTTT. Encoded protein: CASSEGQGNEKLFF.

The chain has TRBV5-1 and TRBJ2-1; D tentatively reads TRBD1 or TRBD2 (5 bases each). The CDR3 runs to 15 residues. Per the germline V gene, CDR1 is SGHRS and CDR2 is YFSETQ. V was clipped by 0 bases and J by 0 bases, with 7 bases between them. The CDR3 DNA is TGCGCCAGCAGCTTGGGGGGGAGCTCCTACAATGAGCAGTTCTTC. The encoded protein is CASSLGGSSYNEQFF.

V gene TRBV5-8 combines with J gene TRBJ2-3; TRBD1 aligns across 7 bases. CDR1 and CDR2 from the germline V gene are SGHTS and YDEGEE. The CDR3 extends over 15 amino acids. With V trimmed by 5 bases and J by 5 bases, 11 bases remained unmatched. The CDR3 region has the DNA TGTGCCAGCAGTATAGGACAGGTGGGAATAGATACGCAGTATTTT. Translating gives CASSIGQVGIDTQYF. Using reference TRBV5-8 and TRBJ2-3 for the parts outside the CDR3, the full variable domain is EAGVTQSPTHLIKTRGQQATLRCSPISGHTSVYWYQQALGLGLQFLLWYDEGEERNRGNFPPRFSGRQFPNYSSELNVNALELEDSALYLCASSIGQVGIDTQYFGPGTRLTVL.

The V gene is TRBV18, the J gene TRBJ2-3; D is perhaps TRBD2 (6 bases). CDR3 length equals 16 residues. The germline V gene encodes CDR1 KGHSH and CDR2 LQKENI. With 4 bases removed from V and 2 bases from J, the gap between germline ends came to 16 bases. CDR3 DNA sequence: TGTGCCAGCTCACGTTCGGGGGACGGAAACACAGATACGCAGTATTTT. Translation gives CASSRSGDGNTDTQYF.

The V and J genes are TRBV28 and TRBJ2-3; TRBD2 aligns across 7 bases. This CDR3 comprises 14 residues. Germline V gene lookup returns CDR1 MDHEN and CDR2 SYDVKM. V was pared by 8 bases and J by 2 bases, with 7 bases of the junction left unmatched. This CDR3 reads CASGRAGVTDTQYF. The CDR3 coding sequence is TGTGCCAGCGGACGGGCGGGGGTCACAGATACGCAGTATTTT.

The chain couples TRBV19 to TRBJ2-2; the D is unclear. Trimming left V 3 bases short and J 6 bases short, with 11 bases between. The CDR3 has 14 amino acids. Germline V gene data show CDR1 as LNHDA and CDR2 as SQIVND (reference sequence). CDR3 in amino acids: CASSMVGRSGELFF. CDR3 DNA sequence: TGTGCCAGTAGTATGGTTGGTAGATCCGGGGAGCTGTTTTTT.

The J gene is TRBJ1-2, the V gene TRBV24-1; D ambiguous. The V end lost 2 bases, the J end lost 5 bases, and 20 bases lay between the germline ends. The CDR3 runs 17 residues. The germline gives CDR1 KGHDR, CDR2 SFDVKD. The CDR3 is CATSDSDVIGGIYGYTF. The DNA of the CDR3 is TGTGCCACCAGTGATTCGGACGTAATCGGTGGTATTTATGGCTACACCTTC.

The gene calls are TRBV11-3 and TRBJ2-3; 9 bases line up with TRBD1. The CDR3 is 13 amino acids. From germline, CDR1 is SGHNT and CDR2 YENEEA. The trim removed 5 bases at V and 6 bases at J, leaving 3 bases unmatched. CDR3 in amino acids: CASSAGQGDTQYF. CDR3 coding DNA: TGTGCCAGCAGCGCGGGACAGGGTGATACGCAGTATTTT.

The rearrangement joins TRBV6-5 to TRBJ1-4, with D tentatively TRBD1 (5 bases). CDR1 and CDR2 from the germline V gene are MNHEY and SVGAGI. Between the trimmed V and J ends, which lost 5 bases and 0 bases, there was a span of 10 bases. This CDR3 region has 15 residues. This CDR3 is CASSRQGATNEKLFF. The CDR3, as DNA: TGTGCCAGCAGTCGGCAGGGAGCAACTAATGAAAAACTGTTTTTT.